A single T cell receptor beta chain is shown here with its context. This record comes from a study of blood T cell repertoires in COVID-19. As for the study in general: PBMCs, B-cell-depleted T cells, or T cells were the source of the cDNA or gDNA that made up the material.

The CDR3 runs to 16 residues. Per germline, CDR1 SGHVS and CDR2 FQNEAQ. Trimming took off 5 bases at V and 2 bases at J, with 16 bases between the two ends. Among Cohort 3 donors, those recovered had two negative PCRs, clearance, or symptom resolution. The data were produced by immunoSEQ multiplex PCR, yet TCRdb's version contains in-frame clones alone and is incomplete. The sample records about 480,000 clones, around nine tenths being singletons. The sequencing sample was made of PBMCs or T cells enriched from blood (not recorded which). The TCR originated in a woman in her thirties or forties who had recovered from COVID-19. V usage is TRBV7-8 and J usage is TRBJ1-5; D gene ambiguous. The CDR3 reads CASSHSISLGNQPQHF. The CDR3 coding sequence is TGTGCCAGCAGCCATAGCATAAGTTTAGGCAATCAGCCCCAGCATTTT.